Detailed here is one T cell receptor beta chain. This CDR3 spans 16 amino acids. The V gene's germline CDR1 is SNHLY and CDR2 FYNNEI. J gave up 5 bases and V 2 bases, and 5 bases lay outside the gene matches. The data were obtained in a study of blood T cell repertoires in COVID-19. About the research overall: Whether acute or convalescent, the COVID-19 samples came from the United States, Italy and Spain. PBMCs, B-cell-depleted T cells, or T cells were the source of the cDNA or gDNA that made up the material.

Authors' methods: Scientists estimated how many nucleated cells there were by amplifying reference gene primers. TCRdb keeps only in-frame clones here, not all; method: immunoSEQ multiplex PCR. V, J and clone size are taken as reported in that table, and D and trimming were inferred from the DNA itself. Here the sample spans a few hundred thousand clones, roughly 80% being singletons. The chain links TRBV2 to TRBJ2-7; 14 nucleotides match TRBD2. The sample taken for sequencing was peripheral blood. This sequence was found in a woman aged 45-59 years with active or convalescent COVID-19. For the CDR3, the DNA is TGTGCCAGCAGTGAATCGGGACTAGCGGGAGTCGACGAGCAGTACTTC. It codes for CASSESGLAGVDEQYF.